This entry is about one TCR beta chain. This specimen belongs to a study of blood T cell repertoires in COVID-19. The overall study: Sites in the United States, Italy and Spain provided acute and convalescent COVID-19 samples. The cDNA or gDNA used as material had been derived from T cells, B-cell-depleted T cells, or PBMCs.

Assay used: immunoSEQ multiplex PCR; TCRdb lists only in-frame clones, some missing. Altogether more than 95,000 clones are present, 86% being singletons, with the ten largest covering about 8%. The CDR3 runs 17 residues. Germline values: CDR1 SNHLY, CDR2 FYNNEI. V lost 3 bases and J lost 3; bases outside the gene matches: 9. This clonotype was obtained from a man between 70 and 80 years old who had recovered from COVID-19. The material sequenced was peripheral blood. This rearrangement joins TRBV2 to TRBJ2-3; TRBD2 agrees at 10 bases. This CDR3 reads CASSDGASGRRTDTQYF. The CDR3 DNA sequence: TGTGCCAGCAGTGACGGGGCTAGCGGGAGACGAACAGATACGCAGTATTTT.